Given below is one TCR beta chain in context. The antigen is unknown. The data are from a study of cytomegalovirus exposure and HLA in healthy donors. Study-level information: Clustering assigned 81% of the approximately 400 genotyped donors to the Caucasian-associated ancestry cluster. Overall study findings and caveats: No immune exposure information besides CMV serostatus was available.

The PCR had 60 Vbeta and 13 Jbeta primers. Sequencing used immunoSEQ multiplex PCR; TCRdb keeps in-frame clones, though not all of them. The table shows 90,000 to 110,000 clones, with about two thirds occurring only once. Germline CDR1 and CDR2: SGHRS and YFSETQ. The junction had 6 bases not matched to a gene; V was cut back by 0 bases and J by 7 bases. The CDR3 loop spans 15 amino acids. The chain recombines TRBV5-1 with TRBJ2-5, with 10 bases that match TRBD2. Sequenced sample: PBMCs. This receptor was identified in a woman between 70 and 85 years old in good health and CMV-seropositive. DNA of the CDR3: TGCGCCAGCAGCTTGGGATCCGTAGCGGGGGGGACCCAGTACTTC. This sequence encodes CASSLGSVAGGTQYF.